This T cell receptor (beta chain) was captured in a study of cytomegalovirus exposure and HLA in healthy donors (dated by TCRdb to about 2017). In the study overall: An earlier analysis of some 600 of the donors reported around 280 Gb of sequence data and 117 million unique TCR beta sequences obtained from 150 million to 200 million T cells. Roughly 300 gigabases of sequencing data and tens of millions of unique TCR sequences were included in an early release covering roughly 600 HLA-typed donors. The genetic ancestry cluster associated with self-reported Caucasian donors included roughly four fifths of the approximately 430 genotyped donors. The aim of the study was to test whether cataloging public T cell receptors could identify signatures of past pathogen exposure. The T cell repertoires of under 750 subjects were profiled by immunosequencing and related to cytomegalovirus serostatus. Along with the approximately 670-subject first cohort, a separate validation cohort of over a hundred different subjects was used. To predict cytomegalovirus infection status, the study combined high-throughput TCR immunosequencing, statistical association of individual TCRs with disease status, and machine learning. To study patterns of TCR occurrence, a later analysis re-analyzed previously published TCR beta repertoires from several hundred donors and added high-resolution HLA genotyping. Rather than drawing on any new phenotypic data, the later analysis identified candidate immune exposures from TCR beta sequences and the way those sequences occurred across donors. An earlier analysis of fewer than 750 of the donors used high-throughput TCR beta sequencing to judge whether each TCR beta V gene segment behaved as functional or pseudogenic. Donor age, sex, ethnicity and CMV serostatus were collected together with the repertoire data. Genome-wide SNP genotypes for about 65% of the 666 donors were used in a later genetic analysis, which treated that subset as a discovery cohort. All discovery cohort repertoires had been generated using a single sequencing platform. HLA typing covered class I and class II loci at four-digit resolution. The number of donors typed differed by locus, with about 629-640 for A, B, C, DRB1 and DQB1, roughly 550 for DQA1, 600 to 610 for DPA1, and some 450 for DPB1. Four or five DR-DQ haplotypes were handled as single units for association and clustering because linkage in the cohort was strong. Among some 410 genotyped donors of the cohort, an average of roughly 230,000 unique TCR beta nucleotide sequences was sequenced per donor, of which about 19% were non-productive. What the research found in general, with its limitations: In the study, some 160 TCR beta chains were listed as associated with cytomegalovirus. Correlated functional status among segregating V segments might be attributable to linkage disequilibrium, but an unknown experimental factor could not be ruled out. In a later analysis, TCR association rates were found to vary across HLA loci, with the most associated TCRs seen for DRB1 alleles and the fewest for HLA-C alleles. Immune exposure information for the cohort was limited to CMV serostatus. A cluster of highly shared sequence variants was judged likely to represent a technical artifact of the sequencing pipeline. Compared with the 666-donor mean, donors in an Asian-associated ancestry cluster had fewer N-insertions in productive TCRs, according to a later genetic analysis. Across donors, most TCR sequences were observed very rarely, whereas some public TCRs were present in many individuals. According to the authors, the approach could potentially be generalized to other disease states and immunological phenotypes. In vitro tests confirmed that a few of the cytomegalovirus-associated TCR beta chains recognize cytomegalovirus antigens. Because HLA typing was unavailable for some donors at each locus, only the typed subset was used in association tests. Only TCR beta chains were sequenced in this cohort, and the absence of alpha or paired-chain data limited detectable features. Because counts were too low, 15 to 20 rarely observed V segments, including chromosome 9 orphons, were excluded from the earlier analysis of 587 of the donors. In a later analysis, around 17,000 TCR beta sequences were associated with specific HLA alleles at a false discovery rate of 0.05. In an earlier analysis of several hundred of the donors, most TCR beta V segments were observed in productive rearrangements about 90% or about 30% of the time, broadly matching IMGT annotations. When HLA alleles, especially DR and DQ, strongly co-occurred, TCR associations were difficult to assign to individual alleles. Presence/absence analyses assumed roughly uniform sequencing depth across donors, an assumption that may not hold. Cytomegalovirus status was reported to be diagnosed by the classifier with high specificity and sensitivity in both the original and validation cohorts. Some IMGT-functional V segments, including TRBV6-2 and TRBV6-3, could not be distinguished by the 87-base-pair reads and were therefore excluded. A further reported finding was that TCR beta sequences accurately predicted the HLA-A and HLA-B alleles for most subjects in the first cohort. In a later genetic analysis, a missense DCLRE1C variant was associated with V-gene and J-gene trimming of TCR beta chains, and the association was replicated in an independent cohort. In a later analysis, several top co-occurrence clusters were reported to appear linked to parvovirus B19, influenza, CMV and Epstein-Barr virus. In a later analysis, HLA-associated TCR beta chains were found to be more clonally expanded and to have lower generation probabilities than equally common non-associated chains. Most CMV-associated TCR beta chains appeared to be HLA-restricted in a later analysis, and the HLA associations seemed to be driven largely by CMV exposure.

Library generation was performed with the immunoSEQ multiplex PCR assay. A mixture of 60 forward primers for TCR Vbeta segments and 13 reverse primers for TCR Jbeta segments was used in the multiplex PCR. Amplification of the CDR3 region of rearranged TCR beta genes was performed with a multiplex PCR assay on genomic DNA. The amplified TCR beta libraries were sequenced on the Illumina HiSeq System as 87-base-pair reads. In the source study's methods: In a later analysis, some 80 million unique TCR beta chains were counted across the 500 to 700 repertoires, and about 10 million of these chains were shared by at least two donors. Raw reads were error-corrected and collapsed into unique sequences by a nearest-neighbor algorithm in which closely related sequences were merged to remove PCR and sequencing errors. Alignment of CDR3 sequences to IMGT reference sequences was used to assign V, D and J gene segments. For a sequence to be retained, a match of at least six nucleotides was required to both a V gene segment and a J gene segment. Rearrangements were called productive when the CDR3 lacked stop codons and stayed in frame with V and J; all others were non-productive. Following IMGT convention, CDR3 was defined as the stretch from the second conserved V-encoded cysteine up to the conserved J-encoded phenylalanine. The earlier analysis of about 590 of the donors excluded sequences that lacked an unambiguous match to a single V gene segment. An earlier analysis of roughly 590 of the donors called V segments functional above 56.7% productive rearrangements and segregating when the between-donor standard deviation exceeded 5%. A statistical classification framework was built to diagnose cytomegalovirus status from the catalog of TCR beta chain sequences. A later analysis assigned V and J genes by comparing TCR nucleotide sequences with IMGT/GENE-DB human TR gene sequences. In a later analysis, CDR3 sequences and most-parsimonious VDJ recombination scenarios were assigned using the TCRdist pipeline. In a later analysis, each TCR beta chain was defined by its CDR3 amino acid sequence together with its V-gene family, and reads without a unique V-gene family were excluded. In a later analysis, fewer than 650 highly shared, low-generation-probability nucleotide sequences were removed to address suspected cross-contamination and a sequencing artifact. A later analysis calculated a clonal expansion index for each public chain from normalized within-repertoire ranks of inferred template counts. A later analysis computed generation probabilities with a VDJ recombination model fitted to out-of-frame rearrangements, and checked the results against IGoR. In a later analysis, hypergeometric tests were used to score TCR-TCR, TCR-HLA and TCR-CMV co-occurrence, with a repertoire-size bias correction applied to TCR pairs. A later analysis estimated false discovery rates by permuting HLA or CMV assignments 20 times. In a later analysis, co-occurring TCRs were grouped using DBSCAN, and TCRdist sequence similarity was added for clustering within HLA-allele-positive subsets. Repertoires with fewer than 30,000 or more than 120,000 public chains were left out of co-occurrence clustering, as were five repertoires with anomalous nucleotide sharing. TCRdb provides this immuneACCESS table in a form limited to in-frame rearrangements. Some clones are lacking; in checked studies, under half of them reflect an unresolved V gene, and why the rest are absent is not known. That table furnishes V, J and clone size, whereas the DNA furnished D and trimming. For this sample there are 50,000 to 75,000 clones; about 80% appear just once. The ten largest account for 1.6% of the sample.

V sheds 5 bases and J sheds 3 bases, leaving 17 bases between their ends. The CDR3, from cysteine to phenylalanine, totals 16 residues. CDR3 DNA is the only sequence kept; it has 48 bases, read in frame from the first base. Based on the germline V gene, the CDR1 and CDR2 sequences are SNHLY and FYNNEI. The cohort was made up of approximately 670 healthy bone marrow donors. Cohort members were all nominally healthy when sampled, although unrecorded immune exposures were likely present. CMV serostatus was recorded as positive for just under 300 and negative for about 55% of the roughly 700 cohort members, whereas no CMV serostatus was recorded for the donor in question. Each donor provided a peripheral blood sample, and peripheral blood mononuclear cells were used for TCR beta sequencing. The Qiagen DNeasy Blood Extraction Kit was used to extract genomic DNA from the blood cell samples. Details on this clone: Its antigen remains unidentified. Nothing much larger sits one base from this clone, and base qualities are not available.

The receptor was isolated from a human donor in good health. The chain employs TRBV2 and TRBJ1-3; a tentative D match to TRBD1 spans 5 bases. Sequencing was done on a sample of PBMCs. CDR3 reads: CASSPDRQFVGNTIYF. The nucleotide sequence is TGTGCCAGCAGTCCAGACCGACAGTTCGTTGGAAACACCATATATTTT. Beyond the CDR3, the reference TRBV2 and TRBJ1-3 genes provide the residues; the full variable domain reads: EPEVTQTPSHQVTQMGQEVILRCVPISNHLYFYWYRQILGQKVEFLVSFYNNEISEKSEIFDDQFSVERPDGSNFTLKIRSTKLEDSAMYFCASSPDRQFVGNTIYFGEGSWLTVV.